Listed below are T cell receptor beta chains from one sample, sequenced in a study of cytomegalovirus exposure and HLA in healthy donors. Assay used: immunoSEQ multiplex PCR; TCRdb lists only in-frame clones, some missing. In the table there are 220,000 or so clones, around 87% of which are singletons. Material: PBMCs. The receptors come from a woman aged 18-29 years in good health and CMV-seropositive. The CDR3 runs from the conserved cysteine through the conserved F or W. The D gene is left open where the match is weak. The listing skips clone size in some rows; elsewhere it reads once, few, many or a size class.

v_call,clone_size,d_call,j_call,cdr3_nt,cdr3_aa
TRBV2,NA,NA,TRBJ2-7,TGTGCCAGCAGTGAAAGCACTATCTACGAGCAGTACTTC,CASSESTIYEQYF
TRBV27,NA,TRBD1,TRBJ2-3,TGTGCCAGCAGTTCTCGGGACAGACATTACCCAGATACGCAGTATTTT,CASSSRDRHYPDTQYF
TRBV9,NA,NA,TRBJ2-2,TGTGCCACCGGACGCGATGACAGGAACACCGGGGAGCTGTTTTTT,CATGRDDRNTGELFF
TRBV27,NA,TRBD1,TRBJ2-1,TGTGCCAGCAGTTTATCGGGGACAGGGGGCTTCAATGAGCAGTTCTTC,CASSLSGTGGFNEQFF
TRBV7-7,few,TRBD1,TRBJ2-7,TGTGCCAGCAGTATGGACAGGGGGGACTCCTACGAGCAGTACTTC,CASSMDRGDSYEQYF
TRBV18,NA,TRBD1,TRBJ1-2,TGTGCCAGCTCACCACGGACGGGATTTGAGGGGGCAAACTATGGCTACACCTTC,CASSPRTGFEGANYGYTF
TRBV19,NA,NA,TRBJ2-5,TGTGCCAGTACTCTGACGGGGGTTAAGACCCAGTACTTC,CASTLTGVKTQYF
TRBV27,NA,NA,TRBJ1-1,TGTGCCAGCAGTTTGGGGGGTTTGGGCACTGAAGCTTTCTTT,CASSLGGLGTEAFF
TRBV27,NA,NA,TRBJ1-1,TGTGCCAGCAGTTTAAGCGCAGCGAACACTGAAGCTTTCTTT,CASSLSAANTEAFF
TRBV6-6,NA,NA,TRBJ1-1,TGTGCCAGCAGTTACGCAGGGAGGACTGAAGCTTTCTTT,CASSYAGRTEAFF
TRBV28,NA,NA,TRBJ1-1,TGTGCCAGCAGTTTATCACATGAAGCTTTCTTT,CASSLSHEAFF
TRBV2,NA,NA,TRBJ1-2,TGTGCCAGCAGTGAGAGTAACAGCAACTATGGCTACACCTTC,CASSESNSNYGYTF
TRBV9,NA,NA,TRBJ2-7,TGTGCCAGCAGCGTAGGATTAGGGGACAAACTACACTACGAGCAGTACTTC,CASSVGLGDKLHYEQYF
TRBV7-9,NA,NA,TRBJ2-3,TGTGCCAGCAGCTTAGGCAGGGGATGGGCAGATACGCAGTATTTT,CASSLGRGWADTQYF
TRBV6-6,NA,TRBD1,TRBJ2-7,TGTGCCAGCAGTTACCCCACGACAGGGGTCTACGAGCAGTACTTC,CASSYPTTGVYEQYF
TRBV29-1,NA,NA,TRBJ1-1,TGCAGCGTTGGACACATGAACACTGAAGCTTTCTTT,CSVGHMNTEAFF
TRBV28,NA,TRBD1,TRBJ2-1,TGTGCCAGCGGCAACCTCCGGACAGGGGCCCACAATGAGCAGTTCTTC,CASGNLRTGAHNEQFF
TRBV27,NA,NA,TRBJ1-2,TGTGCCAGCAGCTGGCGCAGGGAGGGTTACGGCTACACCTTC,CASSWRREGYGYTF
TRBV29-1,NA,TRBD1,TRBJ1-1,TGCAGCGTCCCTAGCAGGGGACAGGGACACACTGAAGCTTTCTTT,CSVPSRGQGHTEAFF
TRBV10-2,NA,TRBD2,TRBJ2-1,TGCGCCAGCAGTGATAAGCGCGGGAGCTCCTACAATGAGCAGTTCTTC,CASSDKRGSSYNEQFF
TRBV27,NA,NA,TRBJ1-1,TGTGCCAGCAGTTCGCTGGACACCAGCATGAACACTGAAGCTTTCTTT,CASSSLDTSMNTEAFF
TRBV9,once,TRBD1,TRBJ2-1,TGTGCCAGCAGCGGGTGGACAGGGCGTCGTGAGCAGTTCTTC,CASSGWTGRREQFF
TRBV7-3,few,NA,TRBJ2-7,TGTGCCAGCAGCTTAGGGGCGGGACCTGCCCACGAGCAGTACTTC,CASSLGAGPAHEQYF
TRBV7-9,once,TRBD1,TRBJ1-1,TGTGCCAGCAGCTTAATGGGACAGGGGGAAGCTTTCTTT,CASSLMGQGEAFF
TRBV19,NA,NA,TRBJ1-5,TGTGCCAGCTACGGAGGGCAGACCCGATATAGCAATCAGCCCCAGCATTTT,CASYGGQTRYSNQPQHF
TRBV27,NA,NA,TRBJ1-5,TGTGCCAGCAGTTCTGCGGGGAGCAATCAGCCCCAGCATTTT,CASSSAGSNQPQHF
TRBV28,NA,NA,TRBJ2-4,TGTGCCAGCAGGGAGGGAGGGGGCAAAAACATTCAGTACTTC,CASREGGGKNIQYF
TRBV9,once,NA,TRBJ1-3,TGTGCCAGCACCCCAAGGTCCCAGGGGGGAAACACCATATATTTT,CASTPRSQGGNTIYF
TRBV6-5,NA,NA,TRBJ2-7,TGTGCCAGCAGTACAGCTTACGAGCAGTACTTC,CASSTAYEQYF
TRBV2,once,NA,TRBJ2-7,TGTGCCAGCAGGGGTGGACTGTACGAGCAGTACTTC,CASRGGLYEQYF
TRBV19,NA,NA,TRBJ2-7,TGTGCCAGTACAGAGGGTCCGGCTTACGAGCAGTACTTC,CASTEGPAYEQYF
TRBV7-2,NA,TRBD2,TRBJ2-3,TGTGCCAGCAGCTTTTCAAGCGGGGGTCAGGGTACGCAGTATTTT,CASSFSSGGQGTQYF
TRBV28,once,NA,TRBJ2-7,TGTGCCAGCAGTTTCTTTACCTACGAGCAGTACTTC,CASSFFTYEQYF
TRBV6-6,NA,TRBD2,TRBJ2-3,TGTGCCAGCCTAGCGGGAGAAGAAGATACGCAGTATTTT,CASLAGEEDTQYF
TRBV11-2,NA,TRBD1,TRBJ2-2,TGTGCCAGCAGCAGAAACCGGGACAGGGGAGCGGGGGACCGGGTGGAGCTGTTTTTT,CASSRNRDRGAGDRVELFF
TRBV28,NA,TRBD1,TRBJ1-2,TGTGCCAGCAGTGGACGGGACAGGGGATCCGGAGGCTACACCTTC,CASSGRDRGSGGYTF
TRBV9,NA,TRBD1,TRBJ1-2,TGTGCCAGCAGCGCCCTTATTTCCGGGACAGACTATGGCTACACCTTC,CASSALISGTDYGYTF
TRBV10-2,NA,NA,TRBJ2-1,TGCGCCAGCAGCGACTACTACAATGAGCAGTTCTTC,CASSDYYNEQFF
TRBV27,NA,NA,TRBJ2-3,TGTGCCAGCAGATACACAGATACGCAGTATTTT,CASRYTDTQYF
TRBV2,NA,TRBD2,TRBJ2-3,TGTGCCAGCAAGACTAGCGGCACAGATACGCAGTATTTT,CASKTSGTDTQYF
TRBV28,NA,TRBD2,TRBJ2-2,TGTGCCAGCAGTTTTGTAAGCGGGAGGGGGAGTAACGGGGAGCTGTTTTTT,CASSFVSGRGSNGELFF
TRBV18,few,NA,TRBJ1-1,TGTGCCAGCTCACCCTCAATGAACCGAGTGAACACTGAAGCTTTCTTT,CASSPSMNRVNTEAFF
TRBV11-2,NA,TRBD1,TRBJ2-1,TGTGCCAGCAGCCGTACAGGGGGCTGGTCCTACAATGAGCAGTTCTTC,CASSRTGGWSYNEQFF
TRBV4-1,once,NA,TRBJ1-5,TGCGCCAGCAGCCAACTGGCCGGGTTTAGAGGTCAGCCCCAGCATTTT,CASSQLAGFRGQPQHF
TRBV6-5,few,TRBD1,TRBJ1-2,TGTGCCAGCAGTACAGGGGCGTATGGCTACACCTTC,CASSTGAYGYTF
TRBV5-6,NA,TRBD1,TRBJ1-3,TGTGCCAGCAGCTGGGGCGGGACAGGGGTACCTGGAAACACCATATATTTT,CASSWGGTGVPGNTIYF
TRBV28,few,TRBD2,TRBJ2-7,TGTGCCAGCATCAGTAGCGGGAGCTACGAGCAGTACTTC,CASISSGSYEQYF
TRBV7-3,NA,NA,TRBJ2-3,TGTGCCAGCAGCCTCACAGATACGCAGTATTTT,CASSLTDTQYF
TRBV15,NA,TRBD1,TRBJ2-3,TGTGCCGCTGTCCGAGACAGGGGTCATACGCAGTATTTT,CAAVRDRGHTQYF
TRBV7-9,NA,NA,TRBJ1-2,TGTGCCAGCAGCTTAGCCTCTGGCTACTATGGCTACACCTTC,CASSLASGYYGYTF